What follows describes a single T cell receptor beta chain. This sample was included in a study of blood T cells in healthy people across ages. CDR3 size: 13 residues. Per germline, CDR1 SEHNR and CDR2 FQNEAQ (reference sequence). V shed 5 bases and J 7 bases; nucleotides not matched to a gene: 5. Through a sample-barcoded 5' primer and a J-beta primer mix, a second PCR was run for roughly 6 to 11 cycles. TCRdb re-called the 5' RACE reads through MiXCR, storing one row per CDR3 protein. The data hold fewer than 800,000 distinct CDR3 sequences, with just under 25% observed a single time. The same data also contributed to another study, on T cells of mothers and their children.

The sequence was obtained from a boy younger than 18 in good health. Input material: blood. This sequence joins TRBV7-9 and TRBJ1-3; 7 nucleotides line up with TRBD1. The CDR3 loop reads CASSGAQGNTIYF. CDR3 in DNA: TGTGCCAGCAGCGGGGCACAGGGGAACACCATATATTTT.